This T cell receptor beta chain was identified in a study of blood T cell repertoires in COVID-19. Study context: There were acute and convalescent COVID-19 samples, and they came from the United States, Italy and Spain. PBMCs, B-cell-depleted T cells, or T cells provided the cDNA or gDNA that made up the material.

In the study's own analysis: Estimation of nucleated cell counts was performed using reference gene primer amplification. The table came from immunoSEQ multiplex PCR; TCRdb's copy has only in-frame clones and leaves some out. That table furnishes V, J and clone size, whereas the DNA furnished D and trimming. The table has some 170,000 clones, approximately 88% seen once; the top ten hold roughly 1.5%. V gave up 2 bases and J gave up 1 base, with 17 bases separating them. The CDR3 runs to 16 residues. The germline V gene has CDR1 GTSNPN and CDR2 SVGIG (reference sequence). The J gene is TRBJ1-1, the V gene TRBV30, with D unresolved. The source of this sequence is a woman aged 45 to 65 with acute or convalescent COVID-19. The sequencing input was peripheral blood. The CDR3: CAWSYPRPGGNTEAFF. The CDR3 DNA is TGTGCCTGGAGTTATCCTCGACCGGGAGGGAACACTGAAGCTTTCTTT.